Listed below are T cell receptor beta chains from one sample, sequenced in a study of blood T cells in healthy people across ages. One entry per CDR3 protein results from TCRdb running MiXCR on the 5' RACE reads. The data show roughly 2 million distinct CDR3 sequences, around half seen once. Source material: blood. The receptor set was obtained from a woman in her thirties or forties in good health. Each CDR3 is given with its conserved first and last residue. D genes are given only for firm matches. Expanded clones are given a class, and other clones once, few, many or no size at all.

size,V,J,D,DNA,CDR3
few,TRBV6-5,TRBJ2-5,NA,TGTGCCAGCAGACCGGGCCCCCCGTGGATTGCGGCCCAGTACTTC,CASRPGPPWIAAQYF
NA,TRBV3-1,TRBJ2-1,NA,TGTGCCATCAGCCAGGACCAGAATGAGCAGTTCTTC,CAISQDQNEQFF
few,TRBV6-2/TRBV6-3,TRBJ2-7,NA,TGTGCCAGCAGTCCCCGGGACGGGGGCACCTACGAGCAGTACTTC,CASSPRDGGTYEQYF
NA,TRBV4-2,TRBJ2-5,TRBD2,TGTGCCAGCAGCCGAGCACTAGCGGGGACCGCGGGGGAGACCCAGTACTTC,CASSRALAGTAGETQYF
many,TRBV7-2,TRBJ2-7,NA,TGTGCCAGCAGCTTACAGGGAGGTGGCTACGAGCAGTACTTC,CASSLQGGGYEQYF
few,TRBV7-9,TRBJ1-2,TRBD1,TGTGCCAGCAGCCCACTAGACAGGGGTCGGTTCAGCTATGGCTACACCTTC,CASSPLDRGRFSYGYTF
NA,TRBV6-6,TRBJ2-7,NA,TGTGCCAGCAGTTACGGGACCACCACCCCTTACAATGAGCAGTACTTC,CASSYGTTTPYNEQYF
NA,TRBV9,TRBJ1-2,TRBD1,TGTGCCAGCAGCGGAGGACAGGCTAACTATGGCTACACCTTC,CASSGGQANYGYTF
NA,TRBV7-3,TRBJ2-5,NA,TGTGCCAGCAGCAGAGGAGGGTCGGCACAAGAGACCCAGTACTTC,CASSRGGSAQETQYF
once,TRBV29-1,TRBJ2-5,TRBD1,TGCAGCGTTGAGCAGGGGGCTACTGAGCAGTACTTC,CSVEQGATEQYF
NA,TRBV7-9,TRBJ2-5,NA,TGTGCCAGCAGTCAACTAGCAGAAGAGACCCAGTACTTC,CASSQLAEETQYF
once,TRBV4-3,TRBJ2-1,TRBD2,TGCGCCAGCAGCCAAGAAAGGAGACTAGCGGGGGAGAGCTCCTACAATGAGCAGTTCTTC,CASSQERRLAGESSYNEQFF
NA,TRBV27,TRBJ2-1,TRBD2,TGTGCCAGCAGTACCGATCTAGCGGGGGGGGGTAATGAGCAGTTCTTC,CASSTDLAGGGNEQFF
few,TRBV4-2,TRBJ2-3,TRBD2,TGTGCCAGCAGGGGCGACCTTAGCGGGGGAGGAGATACGCAGTATTTT,CASRGDLSGGGDTQYF
NA,TRBV14,TRBJ2-3,NA,TGTGCCAGCAGCCAAGAACAGGCCACAGATACGCAGTATTTT,CASSQEQATDTQYF
NA,TRBV9,TRBJ2-3,NA,TGTGCCAGCAGCGTGGCAGTACCAGATACGCAGTATTTT,CASSVAVPDTQYF
NA,TRBV7-2,TRBJ1-6,NA,TGTGCCAGCAACAAACAAACTACAGGAAATTCACCCCTCCACTTT,CASNKQTTGNSPLHF
NA,TRBV2,TRBJ2-5,NA,TGTGCCAGCAGTGAATATGATGGAGAGTTAGAGACCCAGTACTTC,CASSEYDGELETQYF
NA,TRBV7-9,TRBJ2-2,TRBD1,TGTGCCAGCACCGACCTTAGGGACAGACCCACCGGGGAGCTGTTTTTT,CASTDLRDRPTGELFF
few,TRBV6-6,TRBJ2-5,TRBD2,TGTGCCAGCAGTCCCTCTGGAGCGGGGGGACGAGAGACCCAGTACTTC,CASSPSGAGGRETQYF